The sequence of this T cell receptor (beta chain) was determined in a study of shared clonotypes between healthy human individuals. In the study overall: The donor group consisted of a couple of women and a few men, aged 18 to 49.

Assay: immunoSEQ multiplex PCR; the TCRdb copy retains only in-frame clones and omits some. The sample holds approximately 1.5 million clones; approximately 98.5% are singletons and the top ten take around 0.38%. Germline V CDR1 and CDR2: SGHNT, YYREEE (reference sequence). The CDR3 has 14 residues. Between the trimmed V and J ends, which lost 1 base and 3 bases, there was a span of 10 bases. This clone was picked up one time. Antigen unknown. Study-wide points: Represented genetic and exposure-history diversity was restricted by having few donors. Lower generation probabilities were found for non-shared clonotypes than for those shared by all four donors.

Sequencing was performed on naive CD4+ T cells sorted from blood. Subset of the sample: CD45RA+ positively selected. The rearrangement uses TRBV5-4 and TRBJ1-2; no firm D call. The sequence was obtained from a man aged 30 to 39 in good health. CDR3 nucleotide sequence: TGTGCCAGCAGCTTGAGGATGGTTCACTATGGCTACACCTTC. Protein: CASSLRMVHYGYTF.